The rows below give T cell receptor beta chains drawn from one sample of a study of T cells in Graves' hyperthyroidism and ophthalmopathy. TCRdb re-called the multiplex PCR reads with MiXCR, one entry per CDR3 protein. The sample lists fewer than 750,000 distinct CDR3 sequences, about 14% occurring once. Sequenced sample: blood. These receptors all come from a woman aged 45-65 years with Graves' ophthalmopathy. Each CDR3 is given with its conserved first and last residue. D genes are given only for firm matches. Not every row has a clone size; where given, it reads once, few, many or a size class.

TRBV20-1,many,TRBD1,TRBJ1-2,TGCAGTGCTAGAGATCCCTCGGGGACAGGGCTTTATGGCTACACCTTC,CSARDPSGTGLYGYTF
TRBV28,many,TRBD2,TRBJ2-4,TGTGCCAGCAGTTTTAGTCTCCGCGGGAGTCAAAACATTCAGTACTTC,CASSFSLRGSQNIQYF
TRBV20-1,many,TRBD2,TRBJ2-3,TGCAGTGCTAGACTCCATGGACTAGCGGGAGGCGCAGATACGCAGTATTTT,CSARLHGLAGGADTQYF
TRBV6-2/TRBV6-3,many,.,TRBJ1-1,TGTGCCAGCAGTTACCCCGAAGCGGGGTGGGACACTGAAGCTTTCTTT,CASSYPEAGWDTEAFF
TRBV6-1,.,TRBD2,TRBJ2-7,TGTGCCAGCAACGCCGGGACTAGCTTGGGCGAGCAGTACTTC,CASNAGTSLGEQYF
TRBV11-2,few,.,TRBJ2-2,TGTGCCAGCAGCTTAGATGAGGGACTCTCCACCGGGGAGCTGTTTTTT,CASSLDEGLSTGELFF
TRBV20-1,many,TRBD1,TRBJ2-7,TGCAGTGCTAACAGGGACAGCCACGAGCAGTACTTC,CSANRDSHEQYF
TRBV6-1,few,TRBD1,TRBJ1-2,TGTGCCAGCAGAACTCACCACTCCGGGACAGGGGTTGGCTACACCTTC,CASRTHHSGTGVGYTF
TRBV6-1,many,.,TRBJ1-5,TGTGCCAGCACCAAGGGGGGCAATCAGCCCCAGCATTTT,CASTKGGNQPQHF
TRBV18,.,TRBD2,TRBJ2-3,TGTGCCAGCTCAGACACTAGCGGGAGCCGAGATACGCAGTATTTT,CASSDTSGSRDTQYF
TRBV3-1,many,TRBD1,TRBJ1-4,TGTGCCAGCAGCCAGGCGGACAGGGGGCGTGAAAAACTGTTTTTT,CASSQADRGREKLFF
TRBV10-3,many,.,TRBJ2-5,TGTGCCATCAGCTCTATTACGACAGCGCCGTTTGATGAGACCCAGTACTTC,CAISSITTAPFDETQYF
TRBV18,.,TRBD1,TRBJ1-2,TGTGCCAGCTCACGCGACAGGGCATTAGGCGGCTACACCTTC,CASSRDRALGGYTF
TRBV12-3/TRBV12-4,.,TRBD1,TRBJ1-2,TGTGCCAGCAGATTACAGGGGTTCGGCTATGGCTACACCTTC,CASRLQGFGYGYTF
TRBV29-1,.,TRBD2,TRBJ2-3,TGCAGCACTCTGAAGGCGGGAGGGCTCCGGGCAGATACGCAGTATTTT,CSTLKAGGLRADTQYF
TRBV19,.,.,TRBJ2-1,TGTGCCAGTACGAGTGACCGCACCTACAATGAGCAGTTCTTC,CASTSDRTYNEQFF
TRBV19,few,TRBD2,TRBJ2-1,TGTGCCAGTAGTATGCAGACGGGACTAGCGGGTAGCTCCTACAATGAGCAGTTCTTC,CASSMQTGLAGSSYNEQFF
TRBV20-1,many,.,TRBJ2-6,TGCAGTGCTAGAGATCGTAGAGGGTCTGGGGCCAACGTCCTGACTTTC,CSARDRRGSGANVLTF
TRBV2,many,TRBD1,TRBJ1-2,TGTGCCATCCTAGGACAGGGGGAGATAAACTATGGCTACACCTTC,CAILGQGEINYGYTF
TRBV6-2/TRBV6-3,many,TRBD2,TRBJ2-1,TGTGCCAGCAGTTACGACCACCGTAGCGGGAGGAGAAATGAGCAGTTCTTC,CASSYDHRSGRRNEQFF
TRBV27,many,TRBD2,TRBJ2-7,TGTGCCAGCAGCCCTGGACTAGCGGGAGGAGACAACGAGCAGTACTTC,CASSPGLAGGDNEQYF
TRBV12-5,few,.,TRBJ1-1,TGTGCTAGTGGTTTGCAAGGGTCTGAAGCTTTCTTT,CASGLQGSEAFF
TRBV29-1,many,.,TRBJ2-1,TGCAGCGTTGAAGACGGCAATGAGCAGTTCTTC,CSVEDGNEQFF
TRBV28,many,.,TRBJ1-1,TGTGCCAGCAGTCCACTGACAGAAGCGAACACTGAAGCTTTCTTT,CASSPLTEANTEAFF
TRBV20-1,few,TRBD2,TRBJ2-7,TGCAGTGCTAGTTCCTCCCCGGGCGGGAGTTCCTACGGGAGGGAGCAGTACTTC,CSASSSPGGSSYGREQYF
TRBV30,many,.,TRBJ1-1,TGTGCCTGGGACTTGGAGGGCACTGAAGCTTTCTTT,CAWDLEGTEAFF
TRBV20-1,many,TRBD1,TRBJ1-3,TGCAGTGCTAGATCGCCCCAGGGGGACGGGAACACCATATATTTT,CSARSPQGDGNTIYF
TRBV20-1,many,.,TRBJ2-1,TGCAGGCCTTGGGGCGCTTCCTACAATGAGCAGTTCTTC,CRPWGASYNEQFF
TRBV6-2/TRBV6-3,.,.,TRBJ2-1,TGTGCCAGCAGTTACCATGGAGGTGAGCAGTTCTTC,CASSYHGGEQFF
TRBV29-1,few,TRBD2,TRBJ2-7,TGCAGCGTTACGGCGGGAGGCCCCTACGAGCAGTACTTC,CSVTAGGPYEQYF
TRBV6-1,few,TRBD2,TRBJ2-4,TGTGCCAGCAGCCAGGGAGGGTCCAAAAACATTCAGTACTTC,CASSQGGSKNIQYF
TRBV30,many,TRBD1,TRBJ1-4,TGTGCCCATGGTGGGTCAGGGGGCGCCGGGGAAAAACTGTTTTTT,CAHGGSGGAGEKLFF
TRBV7-9,many,.,TRBJ1-5,TGTGCCAGCAGCCAGTATGGAGGCAATCAGCCCCAGCATTTT,CASSQYGGNQPQHF
TRBV10-3,.,.,TRBJ2-5,TGTGCCATCAGTAAGTGGGACGCGGGGACCCAGTACTTC,CAISKWDAGTQYF
TRBV4-3,few,.,TRBJ2-7,TGCGCCAGCAGCCAAGACGAGGGCAGAGGAACCTACGAGCAGTACTTC,CASSQDEGRGTYEQYF
TRBV15,.,.,TRBJ2-3,TGTGCCACCAGCAGGGGGGACACAGATACGCAGTATTTT,CATSRGDTDTQYF
TRBV28,many,TRBD2,TRBJ2-1,TGTGCCAGCACCCTAACCGGGACTAGGGGAGACAATGAGCAGTTCTTC,CASTLTGTRGDNEQFF
TRBV15,many,.,TRBJ1-5,TGTGCCACCAGCAGAGTTCGGAGCAACCCAGGCAATCAGCCCCAGCATTTT,CATSRVRSNPGNQPQHF
TRBV5-1,.,.,TRBJ2-5,TGCGCCAGCAGCTTGGATCCTTTGGGAGAGACCCAGTACTTC,CASSLDPLGETQYF
TRBV7-6,.,TRBD1,TRBJ1-1,TGTGCCAGCAGCTTAGGAATACAGGGGTGGACTGAAGCTTTCTTT,CASSLGIQGWTEAFF
TRBV20-1,many,.,TRBJ2-1,TGCAGTGCCCATCACGAGCGGCACGCCCCGAATGAGCAGTTCTTC,CSAHHERHAPNEQFF